The 31 T cell receptor beta chains listed next were all sequenced from one sample in a study of T-cell memory formation after mild COVID-19. From the 5' RACE reads, TCRdb called clonotypes with MiXCR, one entry per CDR3 protein. The table includes about 55,000 distinct CDR3 sequences, around a tenth detected once. Sequenced: PBMCs or a T cell subset sorted from them (not recorded which). These TCRs come from a man younger than 35 who had mild COVID-19 (a few samples of this study predate the infection). Cell type and time point are not known.

The chain recombines TRBV9 with TRBJ1-1, with a possible D match to TRBD1 (6 bases). V lost 0 bases and J lost 4, with 16 bases in between. Germline V gives CDR1 SGDLS, CDR2 YYNGEE. This CDR3 region has 16 residues. The chain's CDR3 is CASSVAGVGGRTEAFF. In DNA form, the CDR3 reads TGTGCCAGCAGCGTAGCAGGGGTTGGTGGGCGCACTGAAGCTTTCTTT.

This clonotype was detected many times. The CDR3 is CASSSTSGAFYEQYF. CDR3 bases: TGTGCCAGCAGCTCAACTAGCGGGGCTTTCTACGAGCAGTACTTC. The chain couples TRBV7-2 to TRBJ2-7; 10 positions match TRBD2. The CDR3 spans 15 residues. CDR1 and CDR2 from the germline V gene are SGHTA and FQGNSA. V dropped 4 bases and J dropped 3; count of bases not matched to a gene: 6.

V usage is TRBV20-1 and J usage is TRBJ2-7; the D gene is possibly TRBD2 (7 bases). Germline V lookup: CDR1 DFQATT, CDR2 SNEGSKA (reference sequence). V was shortened by 7 bases and J by 4 bases, with 14 bases between the two germline ends. The CDR3 is 12 residues long. The CDR3 DNA reads as TGCAGTGTCCGGGGGGCTTCGTACGAGCAGTACTTC. The encoded protein is CSVRGASYEQYF.

Only a few counts were recorded for this clonotype. The chain links TRBV24-1 to TRBJ2-1; TRBD1 might be the D (6 bases). Germline V gene sequence: CDR1 KGHDR, CDR2 SFDVKD. V gave up 4 bases and J gave up 9 bases, with 15 bases separating them. The CDR3 contains 14 residues. CDR3 residues: CATSEPGQAVEQFF. The DNA for the CDR3 is TGTGCCACCAGTGAGCCGGGACAAGCGGTTGAGCAGTTCTTC.

This clonotype was picked up a small number of times. The J gene is TRBJ2-5, the V gene TRBV20-1; the match to TRBD1 covers 10 bases. With 2 bases clipped from V and 7 bases from J, the junction kept 7 bases outside the gene matches. CDR3 length: 14 amino acids. Germline V gene data show CDR1 as DFQATT and CDR2 as SNEGSKA (reference sequence). CDR3 nucleotide sequence: TGCAGTGCTAGACCGAGACAGGGGGCAGGGACCCAGTACTTC. This codes for CSARPRQGAGTQYF.

This clonotype has just a few counts. The J gene is TRBJ2-1, the V gene TRBV12-3 or TRBV12-4; tentative D call: TRBD2 (5 bases). V was shortened by 7 bases and J by 4 bases, with 14 bases between the two germline ends. CDR3 size: 14 residues. In DNA form, the CDR3 reads TGTGCCAGCACCAAGACTAATACTTACAATGAGCAGTTCTTC. Amino acids: CASTKTNTYNEQFF.

V usage is TRBV2 and J usage is TRBJ2-7; D gene ambiguous. Per germline, CDR1 SNHLY and CDR2 FYNNEI. Between the trimmed V and J ends, which lost 7 bases and 6 bases, there was a span of 19 bases. The CDR3 totals 14 residues. The CDR3 DNA reads TGTGCCAGCAATTCCAGGCGTTGGCTCGGCGAGCAGTACTTC. It codes for CASNSRRWLGEQYF.

J is TRBJ2-3 and V is TRBV7-8; TRBD1 agrees at 10 bases. Germline trimming cut 9 bases from V and 3 bases from J; bases unmatched to any gene: 12. The length of the CDR3 is 16 residues. The V gene's germline CDR1 is SGHVS and CDR2 FQNEAQ. CDR3 loop: CASVPGQGLGTDTQYF. The CDR3 coding sequence is TGTGCCAGTGTCCCGGGACAGGGGTTGGGGACAGATACGCAGTATTTT. Combining the CDR3 with reference TRBV7-8 and TRBJ2-3 gives the whole variable domain GAGVSQSPRYKVAKRGQDVALRCDPISGHVSLFWYQQALGQGPEFLTYFQNEAQLDKSGLPSDRFFAERPEGSVSTLKIQRTQQEDSAVYLCASVPGQGLGTDTQYFGPGTRLTVL.

There are a few counts of this clonotype. The gene calls are TRBV20-1 and TRBJ2-3; D may correspond to TRBD1 or TRBD2 (5 bases each). V gave up 2 bases and J gave up 1 base, with 7 bases separating them. Per the germline V gene, CDR1 is DFQATT and CDR2 is SNEGSKA (reference sequence). The CDR3 sequence is 13 residues long. CDR3 sequence reads: CSARLGGTDTQYF. CDR3 nucleotide sequence: TGCAGTGCTAGATTGGGGGGCACAGATACGCAGTATTTT.

In this sample, this clonotype turned up a few times. The chain is built from TRBV25-1 and TRBJ2-3; 10 bases agree with TRBD1. This CDR3 has 14 residues. Looked up from germline, CDR1 is MGHDK and CDR2 is SYGVNS. Trimming cost V 9 bases and J 3 bases; bases outside gene matches: 6. Written as DNA, the CDR3 is TGTGCCAGTGGGGACAGGGGCCCTACAGATACGCAGTATTTT. Protein: CASGDRGPTDTQYF.

This clonotype was seen only a few times. The chain links TRBV6-5 to TRBJ2-7, with D hard to call. With 3 bases removed from V and 4 bases from J, the gap between germline ends came to 16 bases. This CDR3 contains 15 residues. Germline assignment: CDR1 MNHEY and CDR2 SVGAGI. The CDR3 DNA is TGTGCCAGCAGTTATCGGGCGCTCCCACATTACGAGCAGTACTTC. Protein product: CASSYRALPHYEQYF.

This clonotype occurred many times. The chain is built from TRBV15 and TRBJ2-7, with D possibly matching TRBD1 (6 bases). Trimming left V 6 bases short and J 1 base short, with 7 bases between. The CDR3 covers 12 residues. Germline V gene lookup returns CDR1 LNHNV and CDR2 YYDKDF (reference sequence). This chain's CDR3 is CATRGQSYEQYF. The CDR3 DNA follows: TGTGCCACCAGAGGACAGTCCTACGAGCAGTACTTC.

V usage is TRBV29-1 and J usage is TRBJ2-5; no clear D. With 6 bases removed from V and 1 base from J, the gap between germline ends came to 12 bases. Germline V gene sequence: CDR1 SQVTM, CDR2 ANQGSEA. This CDR3 comprises 13 residues. This CDR3 is CSVAWTVQETQYF. CDR3 in DNA: TGCAGCGTCGCCTGGACGGTCCAAGAGACCCAGTACTTC.

The V gene is TRBV9, the J gene TRBJ2-1; TRBD2 matches at 7 bases. Germline CDR1 SGDLS, CDR2 YYNGEE. J was trimmed by 8 bases and V by 2 bases; bases with no gene match: 4. The CDR3 covers 13 residues. The CDR3 sequence is CASSVGLGDEQFF. CDR3 DNA sequence: TGTGCCAGCAGCGTCGGACTAGGGGATGAGCAGTTCTTC. Based on the CDR3 plus reference TRBV9 and TRBJ2-1, the full variable domain is DSGVTQTPKHLITATGQRVTLRCSPRSGDLSVYWYQQSLDQGLQFLIQYYNGEERAKGNILERFSAQQFPDLHSELNLSSLELGDSALYFCASSVGLGDEQFFGPGTRLTVL.

V gene TRBV5-6 combines with J gene TRBJ1-2; tentative D call: TRBD1 (6 bases). Trimming pared 0 bases from V and 8 bases from J, leaving 8 bases between. Germline V gene lookup returns CDR1 SGHDT and CDR2 YYEEEE. This CDR3 spans 12 amino acids. The CDR3 sequence: CASSLDRDGYTF. The CDR3, as DNA: TGTGCCAGCAGCTTGGACAGGGACGGCTACACCTTC. Drawing the rest from reference TRBV5-6 and TRBJ1-2, the complete variable domain is DAGVTQSPTHLIKTRGQQVTLRCSPKSGHDTVSWYQQALGQGPQFIFQYYEEEERQRGNFPDRFSGHQFPNYSSELNVNALLLGDSALYLCASSLDRDGYTFGSGTRLTVV.

This sequence joins TRBV28 and TRBJ2-7; no clear D gene. This CDR3 has 13 residues. From germline, CDR1 is MDHEN and CDR2 SYDVKM. V was shortened by 2 bases and J by 0 bases, with 5 bases between the two germline ends. CDR3 nucleotide sequence: TGTGCCAGCAGTTTAGGGCTCTCCTACGAGCAGTACGTC. Residues: CASSLGLSYEQYV.

In this sample, this clonotype turned up a few times. The V and J genes are TRBV6-4 and TRBJ2-7; the D gene is possibly TRBD1 (6 bases). CDR3 length: 14 amino acids. The V gene lost 7 bases and the J gene lost 0 bases, with 13 bases spanning the gap. Germline loops: CDR1 MRHNA, CDR2 SNTAGT. The CDR3 here is CASKPDRSSYEQYF. CDR3 coding DNA: TGTGCCAGCAAGCCAGACAGGAGCTCCTACGAGCAGTACTTC.

The V call is TRBV7-9, the J call TRBJ1-6, with a possible D match to TRBD1 (5 bases). This CDR3 spans 16 amino acids. Germline V lookup: CDR1 SEHNR, CDR2 FQNEAQ (reference sequence). V lost 6 bases and J 7 bases, leaving 19 bases between the germline ends. The CDR3 nucleotides are TGTGCCAGCAGTCGCCCGTCGGGGGTTGGAAATTCACCCCTCCACTTT. Its protein is CASSRPSGVGNSPLHF.

This clonotype appeared many times. The gene calls are TRBV7-6 and TRBJ2-3; 8 bases map to TRBD2. Trimming took 4 bases from V and 2 from J; bases not matched to a gene: 11. The germline V gene has CDR1 SGHVS and CDR2 FNYEAQ. The CDR3 is made up of 17 amino acids. The CDR3, as DNA: TGTGCCAGCAGCTCTGACGGGGGGGCGTCCCCCACAGATACGCAGTATTTT. Translation gives CASSSDGGASPTDTQYF.

This clonotype appeared many times. The chain combines TRBV7-6 with TRBJ2-5, with 8 nucleotides matching TRBD1. CDR3 length: 16 amino acids. CDR1 SGHVS and CDR2 FNYEAQ come from the germline V gene. V lost 1 base, J lost 5 bases, and 9 bases stayed unmatched. The DNA of the CDR3 is TGTGCCAGCAGCTTAGAATCCCAGGGGGCTGGGGAGACCCAGTACTTC. Translation gives CASSLESQGAGETQYF.

This clonotype has just one count. The chain is built from TRBV5-1 and TRBJ1-1; 9 positions agree with TRBD1. This CDR3 is built from 15 residues. Germline V lookup: CDR1 SGHRS, CDR2 YFSETQ. J lost 6 bases, V lost 1 base, and 7 bases had no gene match. This CDR3 is CASSLSPTGGAEAFF. DNA for the CDR3: TGCGCCAGCAGCTTGTCCCCGACAGGGGGGGCTGAAGCTTTCTTT.

This sequence joins TRBV7-3 and TRBJ2-2, with 8 bases that match TRBD1. The V segment lost 5 bases and the J segment 5 bases; nucleotides outside the gene matches: 7. CDR1 and CDR2 (germline): SGHTA, FQGTGA. The CDR3 sequence is 15 residues long. The CDR3 DNA is TGTGCCAGCAGCGTCGGGGGACAGGCAACCGGGGAGCTGTTTTTT. Its translation: CASSVGGQATGELFF.

This chain joins TRBV7-2 and TRBJ2-5, with no clear D. In germline, CDR1 is SGHTA, CDR2 FQGNSA. The CDR3 loop spans 13 amino acids. V lost 3 bases and J lost 2, with 7 bases in between. The CDR3 loop reads CASSFLDQETQYF. Written as DNA, the CDR3 is TGTGCCAGCAGCTTTCTAGATCAAGAGACCCAGTACTTC.

V and J are TRBV7-9 and TRBJ1-2; unclear D gene. Germline V lookup: CDR1 SEHNR, CDR2 FQNEAQ (reference sequence). The length of the CDR3 is 12 residues. Trimming shortened V by 1 base and J by 8 bases, and 8 bases separated the two germline ends. The CDR3 loop reads CASSLEPGGYTF. DNA of the CDR3: TGTGCCAGCAGCTTAGAGCCAGGAGGCTACACCTTC.

The chain employs TRBV2 and TRBJ1-2, with TRBD1 identical over 8 bases. Germline V lookup: CDR1 SNHLY, CDR2 FYNNEI. CDR3 length: 14 amino acids. V shed 3 bases, J shed 7 bases, and the junction held 7 bases outside the gene matches. CDR3 sequence: CASSDRQGYGGYTF. Written as DNA, the CDR3 is TGTGCCAGCAGTGACCGACAGGGGTATGGTGGCTACACCTTC.

The CDR3 loop is CASSVLAYNSPLHF. The CDR3 DNA follows: TGTGCCAGCAGTGTGCTGGCTTATAATTCACCCCTCCACTTT. J is TRBJ1-6 and V is TRBV2; no clear D gene. CDR1 is SNHLY, CDR2 FYNNEI, per germline. V was cut by 4 bases and J by 4 bases, with 8 bases left in between. This CDR3 comprises 14 residues.

This clonotype was seen more than once but under ten times. V and J are TRBV6-4 and TRBJ2-7; D call uncertain. V was trimmed by 7 bases and J by 6 bases, leaving 7 bases between them. The CDR3 runs 10 residues. The germline V gene has CDR1 MRHNA and CDR2 SNTAGT. The CDR3 sequence: CASTPLEQYV. The DNA for the CDR3 is TGTGCCAGCACCCCTCTCGAGCAGTACGTC.

This clonotype showed up just a few times. The V call is TRBV11-2, the J call TRBJ2-5; TRBD2 matches 7 bases. The CDR3 loop spans 15 amino acids. The V gene end was trimmed by 3 bases and the J gene end by 0 bases; junction bases not matched to a gene: 4. The germline CDR1 and CDR2 sequences are SGHAT and FQNNGV. CDR3 amino acids: CASSLALANQETQYF. The CDR3 DNA sequence: TGTGCCAGCAGCTTGGCACTAGCGAACCAAGAGACCCAGTACTTC.

This clonotype appeared many times. The chain has TRBV6-6 and TRBJ2-7, with TRBD2 as a possible D gene (5 bases). V dropped 5 bases and J dropped 1 base, with 21 bases sitting between them. The CDR3 contains 17 residues. Per the germline V gene, CDR1 is MNHNY and CDR2 is SVGAGI (reference sequence). CDR3 in amino acids: CASSSHAGLTSSYEQYF. CDR3 in DNA: TGTGCCAGCAGTAGTCACGCCGGACTTACCTCTTCCTACGAGCAGTACTTC.

DNA of the CDR3: TGCGCCAGCAGCCAAGAGCCTCTAGCGGTGGGGAACATTCAGTACTTC. It encodes CASSQEPLAVGNIQYF. J is TRBJ2-4 and V is TRBV4-3, with 7 nucleotides matching TRBD2. The CDR3 extends over 16 amino acids. From germline, CDR1 is LGHNA and CDR2 YSLEER. With V trimmed by 0 bases and J by 7 bases, 9 bases remained unmatched.

This chain links TRBV7-8 with TRBJ1-1; the match to TRBD1 covers 8 bases. The CDR3 totals 14 residues. V dropped 5 bases and J dropped 7; count of bases not matched to a gene: 9. Germline V CDR1 and CDR2: SGHVS, FQNEAQ. The CDR3 reads CASSRGTGQDEAFF. In nucleotides, the CDR3 is TGTGCCAGCAGCAGGGGGACAGGCCAGGATGAAGCTTTCTTT. Using reference TRBV7-8 and TRBJ1-1 for the parts outside the CDR3, the full variable domain is GAGVSQSPRYKVAKRGQDVALRCDPISGHVSLFWYQQALGQGPEFLTYFQNEAQLDKSGLPSDRFFAERPEGSVSTLKIQRTQQEDSAVYLCASSRGTGQDEAFFGQGTRLTVV.